The 22 T cell receptor beta chains below all came from one sample that was sequenced in a study of kidney transplant recipient with SARS-CoV-2 infection. TCRdb re-called the reads through MiXCR, storing one row per CDR3 protein. This table holds about 250,000 distinct CDR3 sequences, 29% found once. Sequenced material: a blood sample, taken at baseline and on approximately day 120 from a kidney transplant recipient. The source is a male patient between 25 and 40 years old who had COVID-19 and was a kidney transplant recipient. The graft donor may have given rise to some T cells.

This clonotype was seen a few times. The rearrangement uses TRBV5-3 and TRBJ1-2; no firm D call. TRBV5-3 is sorted into the ORF group, with uncertain function. The V end lost 7 bases, the J end lost 4 bases, and 23 bases lay between the germline ends. The CDR3 consists of 16 residues. The CDR3 bases are TGTGCCAGAGGGGTAAGAGTGGCGAGAAAGACCTATGGCTACACCTTC. Its translation: CARGVRVARKTYGYTF.

This clonotype was counted ten times or more. V is TRBV12-3 or TRBV12-4 and J is TRBJ2-2; 10 bases map to TRBD2. The CDR3 is 16 residues long. V shed 5 bases and J 1 base; nucleotides not matched to a gene: 4. The CDR3 sequence: CASSQGLAENTGELFF. DNA for the CDR3: TGTGCCAGCAGTCAAGGACTAGCGGAGAACACCGGGGAGCTGTTTTTT.

This clonotype appeared many times. The V and J genes are TRBV6-2 or TRBV6-3 and TRBJ1-1; D might be TRBD1 (6 bases). Trimming removed 7 bases at V and 3 bases at J, with 15 bases between. The CDR3 extends over 14 amino acids. The germline V gene encodes CDR1 MNHEY and CDR2 SVGEGT. CDR3 sequence reads: CASNKIPGDTEAFF. The CDR3 nucleotides are TGTGCCAGCAACAAGATTCCAGGGGACACTGAAGCTTTCTTT.

This clonotype was seen repeatedly, ten times or more. The chain combines TRBV6-4 with TRBJ1-1; D is unclear. The germline V and J ends were trimmed by 3 bases and 5 bases, with 10 bases remaining between them. Germline V gene sequence: CDR1 MRHNA, CDR2 SNTAGT. The CDR3 runs to 13 residues. The CDR3 is CASSEKGGTEAFF. The DNA for the CDR3 is TGTGCCAGCAGTGAAAAGGGAGGGACTGAAGCTTTCTTT.

This clonotype appeared many times. This CDR3 is CASSWAGGHEKLFF. CDR3 sequence (DNA): TGTGCCAGCAGTTGGGCAGGGGGCCATGAAAAACTGTTTTTT. This rearrangement joins TRBV28 to TRBJ1-4; 8 bases align to TRBD1. With 4 bases clipped from V and 6 bases from J, the junction kept 4 bases outside the gene matches. Germline lookup yields CDR1 MDHEN and CDR2 SYDVKM. CDR3 length: 14 residues.

There are many counts of this clonotype. The chain links TRBV2 to TRBJ2-3; 10 bases align to TRBD1. Germline-derived CDR1 and CDR2 are SNHLY and FYNNEI. CDR3 size: 14 residues. Trimming removed 7 bases from V and 4 bases from J; junction bases left unmatched: 5. The CDR3 DNA reads as TGTGCCAGCAACCGGGACAGGGGACCAGATACGCAGTATTTT. It is translated as CASNRDRGPDTQYF.

This clonotype was seen many times. This chain connects TRBV20-1 to TRBJ2-7, with D possibly TRBD2 on 6 matching bases. V was clipped by 5 bases and J by 5 bases, with 16 bases between them. The germline V gene encodes CDR1 DFQATT and CDR2 SNEGSKA (reference sequence). This CDR3 comprises 13 residues. The CDR3 nucleotides read TGCAGTGCTGCCCCTGGGGGGAGCCACGAGCAGTACTTC. This sequence encodes CSAAPGGSHEQYF.

The chain uses TRBV19 and TRBJ2-1, with 10 nucleotides matching TRBD2. This CDR3 has 18 amino acids. The germline gives CDR1 LNHDA, CDR2 SQIVND (reference sequence). V shed 3 bases and J 5 bases; nucleotides not matched to a gene: 13. CDR3 loop: CASSIRLAGGLPDNEQFF. CDR3 coding DNA: TGTGCCAGTAGTATTCGGTTAGCGGGAGGCCTTCCGGACAATGAGCAGTTCTTC.

On this clonotype itself: The final CDR3 position lacks the conserved phenylalanine or tryptophan, pointing to a likely read error. The V and J genes are TRBV4-2 and TRBJ1-5, with D perhaps TRBD1 (5 bases). The CDR3 has 16 amino acids. Per the germline V gene, CDR1 is LGHNA and CDR2 is YNFKEQ. The V gene lost 0 bases and the J gene lost 6 bases, with 15 bases spanning the gap. DNA of the CDR3: TGTGCCAGCAGCCAAGAAGTAGTCGGGGGGATTCAGCCCCAGCATCAT. The encoded protein is CASSQEVVGGIQPQHH.

Concerning this clonotype: This could be a read error, since a much larger clone is one nucleotide away. This chain joins TRBV9 and TRBJ1-2, with no clear D. With 7 bases removed from V and 4 bases from J, the gap between germline ends came to 23 bases. CDR1 and CDR2 (germline): SGDLS, YYNGEE. The CDR3 loop spans 16 amino acids. The DNA for the CDR3 is TGTGCCAGCCCGTCATTGTACTCAAGAAAGGCCTATGGCTACACCTTC. Its translation is CASPSLYSRKAYGYTF.

Many counts were recorded for this clonotype. The chain employs TRBV20-1 and TRBJ1-1, with TRBD1 identical over 7 bases. The V segment lost 2 bases and the J segment 3 bases; nucleotides outside the gene matches: 9. Germline assignment: CDR1 DFQATT and CDR2 SNEGSKA (reference sequence). The CDR3 loop spans 15 amino acids. The CDR3 nucleotides read TGCAGTGCTAGAAAGGGGGCAAGGACGGACACTGAAGCTTTCTTT. Its translation: CSARKGARTDTEAFF.

This clonotype was detected ten times or more. The gene calls are TRBV7-2 and TRBJ1-2; D not certain. The CDR3 runs to 17 residues. The V end lost 5 bases, the J end lost 4 bases, and 23 bases lay between the germline ends. Per germline, CDR1 SGHTA and CDR2 FQGNSA. CDR3 protein: CASSVNYRDGKTYGYTF. The CDR3, as DNA: TGTGCCAGCAGCGTGAATTACAGAGACGGAAAGACCTATGGCTACACCTTC.

This clonotype was detected many times. This chain links TRBV28 with TRBJ2-2; TRBD1 is a possible D gene (5 bases). The V and J ends lost 2 bases and 7 bases respectively, with 14 bases between them. Germline assignment: CDR1 MDHEN and CDR2 SYDVKM. This CDR3 spans 15 amino acids. The CDR3 bases are TGTGCCAGCAGTTTAGGGGTCCAGGGCGTCGGGGAGCTGTTTTTT. This translates into CASSLGVQGVGELFF.

Note on this clonotype: This clone may be a read error of a much larger clone one base away. This chain links TRBV19 with TRBJ1-2; D uncertain. Germline CDR1 is LNHDA and CDR2 is SQIVND (reference sequence). The CDR3 length is 17 residues. CDR3 DNA sequence: TGTGCCAGTAGTGGTAAGGAGACAAATCGAAAGACCTATGGCTGCACCTTC. Translated: CASSGKETNRKTYGCTF.

This clonotype has ten or more counts. V and J are TRBV7-2 and TRBJ2-1, with TRBD1 as a possible D gene (6 bases). V gave up 5 bases and J gave up 6 bases, with 20 bases separating them. CDR1 SGHTA and CDR2 FQGNSA come from the germline V gene. This CDR3 has 16 residues. CDR3: CASSPGGGDAGNEQFF. Written as DNA, the CDR3 is TGTGCCAGCAGCCCGGGTGGGGGCGATGCGGGCAATGAGCAGTTCTTC. Combining the CDR3 with reference TRBV7-2 and TRBJ2-1 gives the whole variable domain GAGVSQSPSNKVTEKGKDVELRCDPISGHTALYWYRQSLGQGLEFLIYFQGNSAPDKSGLPSDRFSAERTGGSVSTLTIQRTQQEDSAVYLCASSPGGGDAGNEQFFGPGTRLTVL.

In its sample, this clonotype was seen many times. V and J are TRBV12-3 or TRBV12-4 and TRBJ2-5; TRBD1 might be the D (5 bases). Between the trimmed V and J ends, which lost 1 base and 7 bases, there was a span of 13 bases. CDR3 length: 14 residues. CDR3 DNA sequence: TGTGCCAGCAGTTTAGAAGGACAACGGTGGACCCAGTACTTC. It codes for CASSLEGQRWTQYF.

Worth noting for this clonotype: This may be a read error, as it is one base from a much larger clone. V usage is TRBV7-9 and J usage is TRBJ1-2; the D is unclear. V was shortened by 5 bases and J by 6 bases, with 25 bases between the two germline ends. Germline CDR1 and CDR2: SEHNR and FQNEAQ (reference sequence). The CDR3 covers 17 residues. This CDR3 reads CASSTLIYHGKTHGYTF. The DNA of the CDR3 is TGTGCCAGCAGCACCCTGATATACCATGGAAAGACCCATGGCTACACCTTC. Full variable domain (rest looked up from reference TRBV7-9 and TRBJ1-2): DTGVSQNPRHKITKRGQNVTFRCDPISEHNRLYWYRQTLGQGPEFLTYFQNEAQLEKSRLLSDRFSAERPKGSFSTLEIQRTEQGDSAMYLCASSTLIYHGKTHGYTFGSGTRLTVV.

This clonotype was seen only a few times. V gene TRBV3-1 combines with J gene TRBJ2-7; the match to TRBD2 covers 9 bases. The germline CDR1 and CDR2 sequences are LGHDT and YNNKEL (reference sequence). This CDR3 contains 16 residues. Losses at the gene ends were 0 bases for V and 5 bases for J; bases not matched to a gene: 8. CDR3 residues: CASSQDRWREGHEQYF. In DNA form, the CDR3 reads TGTGCCAGCAGCCAAGATCGATGGCGGGAGGGCCACGAGCAGTACTTC.

Of note for this clonotype: This may be a read error: a much more frequent sequence differs by one nucleotide. V and J are TRBV3-1 and TRBJ1-1; D gene unclear. CDR1 is LGHDT, CDR2 YNNKEL, per germline (reference sequence). CDR3 size: 17 residues. The V and J ends lost 8 bases and 4 bases respectively, with 26 bases between them. CDR3: CASGNALPISIRTEAFF. CDR3 bases: TGTGCCAGCGGCAACGCCCTTCCCATTTCAATTCGCACTGAAGCTTTCTTT.

In this sample, this clonotype turned up many times. DNA of the CDR3: TGTGCCAGCAGCTTCGCGACAGGGTCTGGAAACACCATATATTTT. Amino acid sequence: CASSFATGSGNTIYF. The chain employs TRBV7-9 and TRBJ1-3, with 7 bases that match TRBD1. There are 15 residues in the CDR3. The germline CDR1 and CDR2 sequences are SEHNR and FQNEAQ (reference sequence). Trimming cost V 3 bases and J 1 base; bases outside gene matches: 3.

To note about this clonotype: One base separates it from a far larger clone, so it is likely a read error. The chain is built from TRBV13 and TRBJ2-4, with TRBD1 matching over 9 bases. The last part of the DNA fits TRBJ2-7 better; the J call may be wrong. The CDR3 totals 15 residues. Germline assignment: CDR1 PRHDT and CDR2 FYEKMQ (reference sequence). The CDR3 DNA sequence: TGTGCCAGCGGCAAAAGGACAGGGGCGCCCTACGAGCAGTACTTC. Residues: CASGKRTGAPYEQYF.

Comments on this clonotype: It is likely a read error: a sequence one base away is far more abundant. This chain connects TRBV13 to TRBJ2-1; 11 bases fit TRBD1. The tail of the sequence fits TRBJ2-7 better, so the J call may be wrong. The CDR3 spans 15 residues. Germline V gene lookup returns CDR1 PRHDT and CDR2 FYEKMQ (reference sequence). The chain's CDR3 is CAGSAGTGGPYEQYF. The CDR3 DNA reads as TGTGCCGGCAGCGCAGGGACAGGGGGACCCTACGAGCAGTACTTC.